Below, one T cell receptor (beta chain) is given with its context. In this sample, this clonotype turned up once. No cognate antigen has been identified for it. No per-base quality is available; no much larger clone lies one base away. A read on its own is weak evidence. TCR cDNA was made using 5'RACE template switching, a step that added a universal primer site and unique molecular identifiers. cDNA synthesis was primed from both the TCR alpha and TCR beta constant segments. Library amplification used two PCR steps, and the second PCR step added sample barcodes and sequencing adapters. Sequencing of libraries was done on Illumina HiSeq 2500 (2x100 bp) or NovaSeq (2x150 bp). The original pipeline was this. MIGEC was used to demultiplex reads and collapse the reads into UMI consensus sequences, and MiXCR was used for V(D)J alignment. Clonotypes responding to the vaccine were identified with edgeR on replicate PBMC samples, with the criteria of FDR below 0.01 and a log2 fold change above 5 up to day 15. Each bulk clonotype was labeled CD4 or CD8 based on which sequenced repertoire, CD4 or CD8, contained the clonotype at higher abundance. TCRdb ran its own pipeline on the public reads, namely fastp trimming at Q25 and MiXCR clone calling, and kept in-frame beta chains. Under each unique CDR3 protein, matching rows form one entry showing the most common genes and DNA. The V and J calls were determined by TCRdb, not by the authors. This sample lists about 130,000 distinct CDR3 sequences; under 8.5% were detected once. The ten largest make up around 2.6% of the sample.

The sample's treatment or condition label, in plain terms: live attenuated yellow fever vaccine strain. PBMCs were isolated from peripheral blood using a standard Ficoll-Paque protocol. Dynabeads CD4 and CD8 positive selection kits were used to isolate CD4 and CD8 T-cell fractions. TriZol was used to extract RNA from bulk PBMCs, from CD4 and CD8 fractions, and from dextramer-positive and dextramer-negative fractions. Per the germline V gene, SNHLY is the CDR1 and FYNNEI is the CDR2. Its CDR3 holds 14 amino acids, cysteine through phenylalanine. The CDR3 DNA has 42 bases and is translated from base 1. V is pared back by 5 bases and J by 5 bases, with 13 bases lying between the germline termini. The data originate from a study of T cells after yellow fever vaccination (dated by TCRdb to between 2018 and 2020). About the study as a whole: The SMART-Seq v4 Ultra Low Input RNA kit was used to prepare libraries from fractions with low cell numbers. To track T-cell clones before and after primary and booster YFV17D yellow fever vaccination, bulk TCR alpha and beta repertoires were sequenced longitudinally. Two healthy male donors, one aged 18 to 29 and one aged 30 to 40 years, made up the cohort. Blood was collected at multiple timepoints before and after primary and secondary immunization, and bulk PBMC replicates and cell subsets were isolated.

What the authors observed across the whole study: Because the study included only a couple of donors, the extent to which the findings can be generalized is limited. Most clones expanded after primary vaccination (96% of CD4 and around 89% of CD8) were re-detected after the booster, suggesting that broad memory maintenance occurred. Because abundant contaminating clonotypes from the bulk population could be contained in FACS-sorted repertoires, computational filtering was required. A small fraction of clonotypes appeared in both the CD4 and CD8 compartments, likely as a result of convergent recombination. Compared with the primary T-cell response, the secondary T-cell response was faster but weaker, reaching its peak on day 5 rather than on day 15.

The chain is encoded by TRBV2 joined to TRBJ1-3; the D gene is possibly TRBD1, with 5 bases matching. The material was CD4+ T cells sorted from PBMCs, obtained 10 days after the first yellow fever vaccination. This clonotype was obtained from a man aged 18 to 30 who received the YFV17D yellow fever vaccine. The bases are TGTGCCAGCAGTTGGGGGGGACTGCGAAACACCATATATTTT. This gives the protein CASSWGGLRNTIYF.